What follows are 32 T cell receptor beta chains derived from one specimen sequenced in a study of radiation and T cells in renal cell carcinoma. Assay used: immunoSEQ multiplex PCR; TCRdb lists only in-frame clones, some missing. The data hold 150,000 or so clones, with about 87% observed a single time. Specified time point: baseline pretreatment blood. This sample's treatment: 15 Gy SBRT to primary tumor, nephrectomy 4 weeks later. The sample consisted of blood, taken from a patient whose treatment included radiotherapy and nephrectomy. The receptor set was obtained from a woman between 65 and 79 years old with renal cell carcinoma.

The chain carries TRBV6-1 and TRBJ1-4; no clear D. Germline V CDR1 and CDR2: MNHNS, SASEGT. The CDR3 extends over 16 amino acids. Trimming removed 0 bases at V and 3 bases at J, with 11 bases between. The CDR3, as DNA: TGTGCCAGCAGTGAAGCCTTTTTGTCTCCTAATGAAAAACTGTTTTTT. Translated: CASSEAFLSPNEKLFF.

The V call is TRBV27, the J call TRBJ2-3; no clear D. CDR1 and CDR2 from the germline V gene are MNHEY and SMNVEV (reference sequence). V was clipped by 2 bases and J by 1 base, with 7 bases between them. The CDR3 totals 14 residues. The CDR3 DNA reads TGTGCCAGCAGTTTAGTCCCGGGCACAGATACGCAGTATTTT. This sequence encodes CASSLVPGTDTQYF.

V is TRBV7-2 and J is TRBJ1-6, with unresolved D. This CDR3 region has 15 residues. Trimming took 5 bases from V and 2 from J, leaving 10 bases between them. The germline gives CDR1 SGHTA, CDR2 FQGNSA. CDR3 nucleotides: TGTGCCAGCAGCCCCCCCGGCGCCTATAATTCACCCCTCCACTTT. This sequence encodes CASSPPGAYNSPLHF.

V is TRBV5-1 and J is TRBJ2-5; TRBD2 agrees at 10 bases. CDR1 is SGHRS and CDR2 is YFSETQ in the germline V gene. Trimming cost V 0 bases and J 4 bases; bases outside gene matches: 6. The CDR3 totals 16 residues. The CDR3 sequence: CASSLAGSGGLETQYF. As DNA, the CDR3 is TGCGCCAGCAGCTTGGCCGGTAGCGGGGGGTTAGAGACCCAGTACTTC.

In DNA form, the CDR3 reads TGTGCCAGCAGCTTCCAACTGACAACTAATGAAAAACTGTTTTTT. It encodes CASSFQLTTNEKLFF. The rearrangement joins TRBV9 to TRBJ1-4, with unresolved D. The V and J ends lost 4 bases and 0 bases respectively, with 10 bases between them. In germline, CDR1 is SGDLS, CDR2 YYNGEE. This CDR3 is built from 15 residues.

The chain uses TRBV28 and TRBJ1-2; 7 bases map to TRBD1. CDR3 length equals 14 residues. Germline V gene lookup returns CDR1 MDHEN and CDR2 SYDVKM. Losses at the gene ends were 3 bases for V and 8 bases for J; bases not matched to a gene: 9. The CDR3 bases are TGTGCCAGCAGTTTGAAGGGGACAGTGTGGGGCTACACCTTC. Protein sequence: CASSLKGTVWGYTF.

CDR3 protein: CASSASGHSTDTQYF. In DNA form, the CDR3 reads TGTGCCAGCAGCGCTTCGGGACACAGCACAGATACGCAGTATTTT. The genes are TRBV9 and TRBJ2-3; the D gene is possibly TRBD1 (6 bases). The CDR3 totals 15 residues. In germline, CDR1 is SGDLS, CDR2 YYNGEE. Trimming removed 3 bases from V and 0 bases from J, with 11 bases in between.

CDR3 coding DNA: TGTGCCACCAGCATCGGAGGAGATACGCAGTATTTT. Encoded protein: CATSIGGDTQYF. This chain links TRBV15 with TRBJ2-3; a weak D match, TRBD2 (5 bases). This CDR3 contains 12 residues. Germline values: CDR1 LNHNV, CDR2 YYDKDF (reference sequence). Deletions cut 4 bases from V and 5 bases from J, with 7 bases between.

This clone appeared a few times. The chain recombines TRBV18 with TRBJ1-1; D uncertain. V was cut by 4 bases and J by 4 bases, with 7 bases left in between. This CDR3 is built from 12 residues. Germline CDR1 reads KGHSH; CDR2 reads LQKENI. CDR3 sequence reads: CASSHPVTEAFF. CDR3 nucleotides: TGTGCCAGCTCACATCCGGTCACTGAAGCTTTCTTT.

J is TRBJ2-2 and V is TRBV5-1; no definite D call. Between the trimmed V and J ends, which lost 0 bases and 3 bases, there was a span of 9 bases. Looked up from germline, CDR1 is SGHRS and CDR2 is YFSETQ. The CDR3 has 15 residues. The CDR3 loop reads CASSLAGQHTGELFF. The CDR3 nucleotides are TGCGCCAGCAGCTTGGCCGGGCAGCACACCGGGGAGCTGTTTTTT. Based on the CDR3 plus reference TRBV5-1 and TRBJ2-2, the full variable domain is KAGVTQTPRYLIKTRGQQVTLSCSPISGHRSVSWYQQTPGQGLQFLFEYFSETQRNKGNFPGRFSGRQFSNSRSEMNVSTLELGDSALYLCASSLAGQHTGELFFGEGSRLTVL.

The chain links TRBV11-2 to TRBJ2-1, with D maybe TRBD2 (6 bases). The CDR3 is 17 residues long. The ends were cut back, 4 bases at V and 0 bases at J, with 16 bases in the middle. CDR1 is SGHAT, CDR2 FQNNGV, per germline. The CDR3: CASSSGLGGNSYNEQFF. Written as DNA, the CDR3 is TGTGCCAGCAGCTCCGGACTGGGGGGAAACTCCTACAATGAGCAGTTCTTC.

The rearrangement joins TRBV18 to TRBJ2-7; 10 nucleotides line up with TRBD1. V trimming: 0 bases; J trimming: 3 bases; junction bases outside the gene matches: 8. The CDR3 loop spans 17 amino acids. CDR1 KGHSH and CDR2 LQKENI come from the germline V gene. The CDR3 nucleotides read TGTGCCAGCTCACCACCTAGACAGGGGGCTAAGTACTACGAGCAGTACTTC. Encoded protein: CASSPPRQGAKYYEQYF.

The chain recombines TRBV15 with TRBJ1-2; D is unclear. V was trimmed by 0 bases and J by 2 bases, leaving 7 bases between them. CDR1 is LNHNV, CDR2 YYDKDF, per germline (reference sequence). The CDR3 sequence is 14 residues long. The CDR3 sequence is CATSRDRANYGYTF. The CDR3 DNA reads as TGTGCCACCAGCAGAGATCGGGCGAACTATGGCTACACCTTC.

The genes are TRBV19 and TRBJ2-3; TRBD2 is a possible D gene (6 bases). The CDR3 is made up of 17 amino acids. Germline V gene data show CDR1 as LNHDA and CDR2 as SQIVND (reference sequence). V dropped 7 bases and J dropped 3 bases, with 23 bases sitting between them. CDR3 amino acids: CASTKDGRPQRTDTQYF. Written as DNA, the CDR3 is TGTGCCAGTACTAAAGACGGGAGACCCCAGCGGACAGATACGCAGTATTTT.

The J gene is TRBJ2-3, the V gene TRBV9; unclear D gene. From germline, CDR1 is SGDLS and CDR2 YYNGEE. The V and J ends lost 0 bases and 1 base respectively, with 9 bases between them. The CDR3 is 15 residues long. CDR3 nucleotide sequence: TGTGCCAGCAGCGTAGTAGATCTTGGCACAGATACGCAGTATTTT. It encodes CASSVVDLGTDTQYF.

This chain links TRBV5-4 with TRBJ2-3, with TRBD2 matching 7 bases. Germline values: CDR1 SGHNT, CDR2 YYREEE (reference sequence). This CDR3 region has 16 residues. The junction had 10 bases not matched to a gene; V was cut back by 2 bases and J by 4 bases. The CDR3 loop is CASSLNAGRASDTQYF. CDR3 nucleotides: TGTGCCAGCAGCTTAAATGCTGGGAGGGCATCAGATACGCAGTATTTT.

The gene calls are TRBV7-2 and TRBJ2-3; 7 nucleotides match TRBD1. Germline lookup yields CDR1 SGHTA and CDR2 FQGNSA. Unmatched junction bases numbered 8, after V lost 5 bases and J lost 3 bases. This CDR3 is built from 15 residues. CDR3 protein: CASSVPGQRTDTQYF. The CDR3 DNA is TGTGCCAGCAGCGTCCCGGGACAGAGGACAGATACGCAGTATTTT.

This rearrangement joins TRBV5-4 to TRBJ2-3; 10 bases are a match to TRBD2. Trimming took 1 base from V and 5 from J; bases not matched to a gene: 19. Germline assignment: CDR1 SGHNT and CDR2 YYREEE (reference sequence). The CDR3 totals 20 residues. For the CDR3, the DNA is TGTGCCAGCAGCTTGCCTGGTAGGTTAGCGGGGGGTCCGGAAGGAGATACGCAGTATTTT. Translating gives CASSLPGRLAGGPEGDTQYF.

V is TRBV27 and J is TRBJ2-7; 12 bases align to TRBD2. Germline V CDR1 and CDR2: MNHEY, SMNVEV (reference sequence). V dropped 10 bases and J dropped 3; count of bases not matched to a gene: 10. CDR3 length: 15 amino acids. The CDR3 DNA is TGTGCCACCAGGACTAGCGGGGCCGGAAGCTACGAGCAGTACTTC. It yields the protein CATRTSGAGSYEQYF.

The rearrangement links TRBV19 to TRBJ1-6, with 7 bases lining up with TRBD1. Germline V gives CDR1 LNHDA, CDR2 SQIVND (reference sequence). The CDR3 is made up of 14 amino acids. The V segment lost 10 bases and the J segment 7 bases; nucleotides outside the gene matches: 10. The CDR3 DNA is TGTGCCACCCGGTACAGGGGAGAGAATTCACCCCTCCACTTT. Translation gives CATRYRGENSPLHF.

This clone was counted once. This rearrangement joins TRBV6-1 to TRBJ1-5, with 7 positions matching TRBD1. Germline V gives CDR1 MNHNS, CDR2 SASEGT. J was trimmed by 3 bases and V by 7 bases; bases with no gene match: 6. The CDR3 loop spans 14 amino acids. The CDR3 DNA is TGTGCCAGCACATTACAGGGGATCAATCAGCCCCAGCATTTT. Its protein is CASTLQGINQPQHF.

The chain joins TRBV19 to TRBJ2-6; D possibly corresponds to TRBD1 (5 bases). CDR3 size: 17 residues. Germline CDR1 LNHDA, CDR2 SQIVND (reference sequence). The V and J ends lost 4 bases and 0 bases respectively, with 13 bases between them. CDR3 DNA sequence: TGTGCCAGTAGTAGGGGCCGCGCCACCTCTGGGGCCAACGTCCTGACTTTC. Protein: CASSRGRATSGANVLTF. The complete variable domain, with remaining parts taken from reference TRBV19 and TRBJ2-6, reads DGGITQSPKYLFRKEGQNVTLSCEQNLNHDAMYWYRQDPGQGLRLIYYSQIVNDFQKGDIAEGYSVSREKKESFPLTVTSAQKNPTAFYLCASSRGRATSGANVLTFGAGSRLTVL.

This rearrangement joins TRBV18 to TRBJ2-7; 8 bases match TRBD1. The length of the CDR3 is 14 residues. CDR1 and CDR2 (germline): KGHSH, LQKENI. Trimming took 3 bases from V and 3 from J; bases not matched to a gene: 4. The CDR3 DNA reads TGTGCCAGCTCACCTCCGGGACAGGTCTACGAGCAGTACTTC. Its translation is CASSPPGQVYEQYF.

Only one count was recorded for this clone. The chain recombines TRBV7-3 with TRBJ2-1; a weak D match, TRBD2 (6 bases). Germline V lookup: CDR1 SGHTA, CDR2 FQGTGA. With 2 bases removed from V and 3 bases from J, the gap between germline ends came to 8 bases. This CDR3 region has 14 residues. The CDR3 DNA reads TGTGCCAGCAGCTTAGGGGGGTTCTACAATGAGCAGTTCTTC. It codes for CASSLGGFYNEQFF. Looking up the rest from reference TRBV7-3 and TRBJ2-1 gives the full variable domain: GAGVSQTPSNKVTEKGKYVELRCDPISGHTALYWYRQSLGQGPEFLIYFQGTGAADDSGLPNDRFFAVRPEGSVSTLKIQRTERGDSAVYLCASSLGGFYNEQFFGPGTRLTVL.

The CDR3 nucleotides read TGTGCCAGCAGCTTAGCCAGAGCGGGGGCGGGAGATACGCAGTATTTT. It encodes CASSLARAGAGDTQYF. This chain joins TRBV7-6 and TRBJ2-3; 8 bases fit TRBD2. The germline V gene encodes CDR1 SGHVS and CDR2 FNYEAQ. This CDR3 contains 16 residues. V shed 0 bases and J 5 bases; nucleotides not matched to a gene: 7.

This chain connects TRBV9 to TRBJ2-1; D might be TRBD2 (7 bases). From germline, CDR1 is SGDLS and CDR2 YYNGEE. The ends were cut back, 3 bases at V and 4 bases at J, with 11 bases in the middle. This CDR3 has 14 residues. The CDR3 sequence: CASSEGGIYNEQFF. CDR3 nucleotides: TGTGCCAGCAGCGAGGGGGGGATTTACAATGAGCAGTTCTTC.

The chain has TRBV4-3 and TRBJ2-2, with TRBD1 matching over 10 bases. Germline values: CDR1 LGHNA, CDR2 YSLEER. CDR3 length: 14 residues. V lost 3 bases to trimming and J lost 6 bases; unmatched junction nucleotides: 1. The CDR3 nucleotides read TGCGCCAGCAGCCATGGGACAGGGGCCGGGGAGCTGTTTTTT. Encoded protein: CASSHGTGAGELFF.

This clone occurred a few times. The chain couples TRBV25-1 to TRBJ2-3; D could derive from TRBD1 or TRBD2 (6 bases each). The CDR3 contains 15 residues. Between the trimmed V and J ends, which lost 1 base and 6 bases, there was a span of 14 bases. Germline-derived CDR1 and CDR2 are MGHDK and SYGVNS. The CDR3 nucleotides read TGTGCCAGCAGTGAATTTAACGGGGGCAGGGATACGCAGTATTTT. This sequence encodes CASSEFNGGRDTQYF.

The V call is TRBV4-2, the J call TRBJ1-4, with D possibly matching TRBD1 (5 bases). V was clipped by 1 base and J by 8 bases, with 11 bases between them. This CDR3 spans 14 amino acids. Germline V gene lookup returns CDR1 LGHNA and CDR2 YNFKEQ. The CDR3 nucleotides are TGTGCCAGCAGCCAAGGAGGTGGGGGAGAAAAACTGTTTTTT. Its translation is CASSQGGGGEKLFF.

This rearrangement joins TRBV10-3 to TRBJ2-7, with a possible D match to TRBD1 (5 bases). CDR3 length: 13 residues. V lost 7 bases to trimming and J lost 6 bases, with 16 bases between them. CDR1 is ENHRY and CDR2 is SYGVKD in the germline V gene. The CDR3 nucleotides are TGTGCCATCACCCCAGGACCGGACATCGAGCAGTACTTC. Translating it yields CAITPGPDIEQYF.

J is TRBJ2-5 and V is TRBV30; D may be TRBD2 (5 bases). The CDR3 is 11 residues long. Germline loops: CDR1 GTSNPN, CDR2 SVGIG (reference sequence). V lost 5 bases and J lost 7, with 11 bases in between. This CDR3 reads CAWESSGTQYF. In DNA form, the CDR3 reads TGTGCCTGGGAATCAAGCGGGACCCAGTACTTC.

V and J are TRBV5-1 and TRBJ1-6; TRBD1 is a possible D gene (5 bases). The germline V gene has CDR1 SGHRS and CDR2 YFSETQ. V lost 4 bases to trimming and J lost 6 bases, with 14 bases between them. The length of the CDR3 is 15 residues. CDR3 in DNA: TGCGCCAGCAGCCTAGGGACGGATCTTAATTCACCCCTCCACTTT. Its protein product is CASSLGTDLNSPLHF.